This is a list of T cell receptor beta chains from one sample in a study of tumor-infiltrating lymphocytes in primary liver carcinoma. TCRdb reprocessed the multiplex PCR reads with MiXCR, giving one entry per CDR3 protein. The data contain roughly 20,000 distinct CDR3 sequences, 79% of them singletons. The sample was liver tumor tissue from sampling region 4. Receptors were obtained from a woman under 40 with primary liver carcinoma and hepatitis B virus infection. The CDR3 runs from the conserved cysteine through the conserved F or W. D genes are given only for firm matches. The listing skips clone size in some rows; elsewhere it reads once, few, many or a size class.

cdr3_nt: TGTGCCAGGAGGGATAGGAGTGCTCCCCTTTCACCCCTCCACTTT
cdr3_aa: CARRDRSAPLSPLHF
clone_size: -
j_call: TRBJ1-6
v_call: TRBV6-5
d_call: -
cdr3_length: 15

cdr3_nt: TGCGCCAGAACCCCGTCCCCAGACTATTCCTACGATGAGCAGCTCTTC
cdr3_aa: CARTPSPDYSYDEQLF
clone_size: -
j_call: TRBJ2-1
v_call: TRBV5-1
d_call: -
cdr3_length: 16

cdr3_nt: TGTCCCAGCAGGGAGGGGAACGGTAATGAGCAGTTCTTC
cdr3_aa: CPSREGNGNEQFF
clone_size: -
j_call: TRBJ2-1
v_call: TRBV13
d_call: TRBD2
cdr3_length: 13

cdr3_nt: TGCGCCAGCCAAGATTGGGGCAGGATGAATGGCTACACCTTC
cdr3_aa: CASQDWGRMNGYTF
clone_size: -
j_call: TRBJ1-2
v_call: TRBV4-3
d_call: -
cdr3_length: 14

cdr3_nt: TGTGCCAGCAGCTTAGTTTCTAGGACCTACAAGCAGTACTTC
cdr3_aa: CASSLVSRTYKQYF
clone_size: once
j_call: TRBJ2-7
v_call: TRBV11-1
d_call: -
cdr3_length: 14

cdr3_nt: TGTGCCAGCAGTCGAGCGGAACAGGGACTCCGCTTC
cdr3_aa: CASSRAEQGLRF
clone_size: -
j_call: TRBJ2-1
v_call: TRBV12-3/TRBV12-4
d_call: -
cdr3_length: 12

cdr3_nt: TGCGCCATCAGCTTGGACGTCACTAATTCACCCCTCCACTTT
cdr3_aa: CAISLDVTNSPLHF
clone_size: -
j_call: TRBJ1-6
v_call: TRBV5-5
d_call: -
cdr3_length: 14

cdr3_nt: TGTGCCAGCATGTGGACTGGCGCCCGAGACACCGGGGAGCTGTTTTTT
cdr3_aa: CASMWTGARDTGELFF
clone_size: -
j_call: TRBJ2-2
v_call: TRBV6-5
d_call: -
cdr3_length: 16

cdr3_nt: TGTATCAGCAGCCCACAAACTCACACAGGTACGCAGTATTTT
cdr3_aa: CISSPQTHTGTQYF
clone_size: once
j_call: TRBJ2-3
v_call: TRBV11-2
d_call: -
cdr3_length: 14

cdr3_nt: TGTGCCAGTAGCCGTTTAGCGGGAGACTACGAGCAGTACTTC
cdr3_aa: CASSRLAGDYEQYF
clone_size: few
j_call: TRBJ2-7
v_call: TRBV3-1
d_call: TRBD2
cdr3_length: 14

cdr3_nt: TGTGTCAGCACCTCGTTGCGGGGAAACCGATTACAGTCCCAGCATTTT
cdr3_aa: CVSTSLRGNRLQSQHF
clone_size: -
j_call: TRBJ1-5
v_call: TRBV6-5
d_call: -
cdr3_length: 16

cdr3_nt: TGCAACGTCCCAGGGACTAGCGGTAGCACAGATACGCAGTATTTT
cdr3_aa: CNVPGTSGSTDTQYF
clone_size: -
j_call: TRBJ2-3
v_call: TRBV29-1
d_call: TRBD2
cdr3_length: 15

cdr3_nt: TGTGCCGGCAGTGAAGAGTTCCTGGTCCTTAGATCTAACTATGGCTACACCTTC
cdr3_aa: CAGSEEFLVLRSNYGYTF
clone_size: -
j_call: TRBJ1-2
v_call: TRBV6-1
d_call: -
cdr3_length: 18

cdr3_nt: TGTGCCAGCAGCTTTCTTAATGGTGAGCAGTTCTTC
cdr3_aa: CASSFLNGEQFF
clone_size: large
j_call: TRBJ2-1
v_call: TRBV11-2
d_call: -
cdr3_length: 12

cdr3_nt: TGCGGTAGCAGCCAAGATTGGGACTACGCGTACAATGAGCAGTTCTTC
cdr3_aa: CGSSQDWDYAYNEQFF
clone_size: -
j_call: TRBJ2-1
v_call: TRBV4-3
d_call: TRBD2
cdr3_length: 16

cdr3_nt: TGCGCCAGCAGCCACTGGGGGGGAAATCAGTTTTTT
cdr3_aa: CASSHWGGNQFF
clone_size: -
j_call: TRBJ1-4
v_call: TRBV11-2
d_call: -
cdr3_length: 12

cdr3_nt: TGTGCCAGCAGTTATAAGGACAGCAGTTCCTACGATCAGTACTTC
cdr3_aa: CASSYKDSSSYDQYF
clone_size: few
j_call: TRBJ2-7
v_call: TRBV6-5
d_call: -
cdr3_length: 15

cdr3_nt: TGCAGCGTCCGAGGGCAGATGGGCGCAGATAAGCAGTATTTT
cdr3_aa: CSVRGQMGADKQYF
clone_size: -
j_call: TRBJ2-3
v_call: TRBV29-1
d_call: -
cdr3_length: 14

cdr3_nt: TGTGCCAGCAGCCAAGCCCAGGGGTGGAGGGGCGGGCAGTATTTC
cdr3_aa: CASSQAQGWRGGQYF
clone_size: -
j_call: TRBJ2-7
v_call: TRBV4-2
d_call: -
cdr3_length: 15

cdr3_nt: TGTGCCAGCAGTGAAAGCCTTCCCGGGGGCGCCTCGAACACAGGGGAGCTGTTTTTT
cdr3_aa: CASSESLPGGASNTGELFF
clone_size: -
j_call: TRBJ2-2
v_call: TRBV6-1
d_call: -
cdr3_length: 19

cdr3_nt: TGTACCAACAGTTTACCTTCATTCCGACACCGTGGTGGTCAGCCCCAGCATTTT
cdr3_aa: CTNSLPSFRHRGGQPQHF
clone_size: -
j_call: TRBJ1-5
v_call: TRBV28
d_call: -
cdr3_length: 18

cdr3_nt: TGTGCCAGCAGTCCCCTCTGGACTGAAGCTTTCTTT
cdr3_aa: CASSPLWTEAFF
clone_size: many
j_call: TRBJ1-1
v_call: TRBV12-3/TRBV12-4
d_call: -
cdr3_length: 12

cdr3_nt: TGTGCCAGCAGCGTAGACGGACACCCTCCATCCACAGGTACGCAGCATTTT
cdr3_aa: CASSVDGHPPSTGTQHF
clone_size: -
j_call: TRBJ1-5
v_call: TRBV5-4
d_call: -
cdr3_length: 17

cdr3_nt: TGCGCCAGCAGTCTAGCCAGTGAGCTGTACTTC
cdr3_aa: CASSLASELYF
clone_size: -
j_call: TRBJ2-7
v_call: TRBV11-2
d_call: -
cdr3_length: 11